This passage covers 27 T cell receptor beta chains from one sample sequenced in a study of T cells after yellow fever vaccination. TCRdb used MiXCR to reprocess the 5' RACE reads, holding one entry per CDR3 protein. Found here are hundreds of thousands of distinct CDR3 sequences, approximately 19% of them singletons; the top ten hold 15% to 20%. The source material was PBMCs, sampled before the yellow fever booster vaccination. The receptors derive from a man in his late teens or twenties who received the YFV17D yellow fever vaccine.

The chain has TRBV7-4 and TRBJ2-1; D is uncertain. The length of the CDR3 is 14 residues. V was clipped by 7 bases and J by 10 bases, with 20 bases between them. Germline CDR1 reads SGHVT; CDR2 reads SQSDAQ. The DNA for the CDR3 is TGTGCCAGCACCCGGCCCCTGAGTCTTTGGGAGCAGTTCTTC. Translation: CASTRPLSLWEQFF.

This clonotype has a count of ten or more. The chain has TRBV12-3 or TRBV12-4 and TRBJ1-2; TRBD1 matches 8 bases. The CDR3 loop spans 15 amino acids. Trimming cost V 5 bases and J 1 base; bases outside gene matches: 6. CDR3: CASSKGQELNYGYTF. The CDR3 nucleotides read TGTGCCAGCAGTAAGGGACAGGAACTTAACTATGGCTACACCTTC.

This clonotype was recorded a few times. The J gene is TRBJ2-7, the V gene TRBV7-2; TRBD2 aligns across 8 bases. CDR1 is SGHTA, CDR2 FQGNSA, per germline. This CDR3 region has 13 residues. Losses at the gene ends were 5 bases for V and 7 bases for J; bases not matched to a gene: 7. CDR3 in amino acids: CASSVSGGEEQYV. DNA for the CDR3: TGTGCCAGCAGCGTTTCCGGGGGGGAAGAGCAGTACGTC.

CDR3 sequence: CASSYVDRNYEQYF. The CDR3 nucleotides read TGTGCCAGCAGTTACGTGGACAGGAACTACGAGCAGTACTTC. The V call is TRBV6-2 or TRBV6-3, the J call TRBJ2-7, with 7 positions matching TRBD1. Germline V CDR1 and CDR2: MNHEY, SVGEGT. The CDR3 contains 14 residues. The V and J ends lost 2 bases and 3 bases, in that order; junction bases with no gene match: 4.

This chain connects TRBV20-1 to TRBJ1-5; 8 bases line up with TRBD1. The CDR3 totals 14 residues. Losses at the gene ends were 4 bases for V and 6 bases for J; bases not matched to a gene: 8. CDR1 and CDR2 (germline): DFQATT, SNEGSKA (reference sequence). CDR3 in amino acids: CSAKVTGAAQPQHF. DNA of the CDR3: TGCAGTGCTAAGGTGACAGGGGCAGCTCAGCCCCAGCATTTT.

The gene calls are TRBV4-1 and TRBJ1-1; D is uncertain. In germline, CDR1 is MGHRA, CDR2 YSYEKL. The CDR3 is 11 residues long. V was clipped by 2 bases and J by 8 bases, with 6 bases between them. CDR3 region: CASSQRGEAFF. CDR3 nucleotides: TGCGCCAGCAGCCAACGGGGAGAAGCTTTCTTT.

The CDR3 coding sequence is TGTGCCAGCAGTAACCGGGGTGGGGCCAACGTCCTGACTTTC. Residues: CASSNRGGANVLTF. The V gene is TRBV6-5, the J gene TRBJ2-6, with D maybe TRBD2 (5 bases). The CDR3 length is 14 residues. Germline loops: CDR1 MNHEY, CDR2 SVGAGI. V lost 5 bases and J lost 3, with 8 bases in between.

The chain employs TRBV6-5 and TRBJ1-2, with 8 positions matching TRBD1. Germline V gives CDR1 MNHEY, CDR2 SVGAGI. The CDR3 is 15 amino acids. V dropped 6 bases and J dropped 4; count of bases not matched to a gene: 10. The CDR3 sequence: CASSHGTGLPYGYTF. The CDR3 DNA reads TGTGCCAGCAGCCATGGGACAGGACTTCCCTATGGCTACACCTTC.

The V call is TRBV5-1, the J call TRBJ2-1; D remains unclear. Germline CDR1 SGHRS, CDR2 YFSETQ. This CDR3 region has 12 residues. Trimming cost V 0 bases and J 8 bases, with 6 bases left between them. This CDR3 reads CASSLEFHEQFF. CDR3 bases: TGCGCCAGCAGCTTGGAGTTCCATGAGCAGTTCTTC.

A note on this clonotype: The junction differs from germline at one of its ends, possibly a read error. The chain combines TRBV7-7 with TRBJ2-5; 7 positions match TRBD1. Looked up from germline, CDR1 is SSHAT and CDR2 is FNYEAQ (reference sequence). The CDR3 runs 13 residues. The CDR3 nucleotides read TGTGCTAGCAGCAACGACAGGGAAGAGACCCAGTACTTC. It is translated as CASSNDREETQYF.

This clonotype was seen a few times. The genes are TRBV6-1 and TRBJ2-7, with TRBD2 matching over 11 bases. V dropped 7 bases and J dropped 2; count of bases not matched to a gene: 4. This CDR3 spans 14 amino acids. Germline loops: CDR1 MNHNS, CDR2 SASEGT. The CDR3 DNA sequence: TGTGCCAGCACCATAGCGGGGGGGGCCTACGAGCAGTACGTC. Translated, it gives CASTIAGGAYEQYV.

The J gene is TRBJ2-3, the V gene TRBV6-5, with 10 nucleotides matching TRBD1. Germline V gene sequence: CDR1 MNHEY, CDR2 SVGAGI. V lost 6 bases and J lost 8; bases outside the gene matches: 11. The CDR3 runs to 15 residues. In DNA, the CDR3 is TGTGCCAGCAGCCACCCGGGACAGGGGACCCCTACGCAGTATTTT. It specifies CASSHPGQGTPTQYF.

This clonotype has just a few counts. V is TRBV29-1 and J is TRBJ1-4; D ambiguous. Germline V gives CDR1 SQVTM, CDR2 ANQGSEA. V was clipped by 4 bases and J by 6 bases, with 9 bases between them. The CDR3 spans 12 residues. In DNA form, the CDR3 reads TGCAGCGTTGTCAGTCAGGATGAAAAACTGTTTTTT. Encoded protein: CSVVSQDEKLFF. Based on the CDR3 plus reference TRBV29-1 and TRBJ1-4, the full variable domain is SAVISQKPSRDICQRGTSLTIQCQVDSQVTMMFWYRQQPGQSLTLIATANQGSEATYESGFVIDKFPISRPNLTFSTLTVSNMSPEDSSIYLCSVVSQDEKLFFGSGTQLSVL.

The chain combines TRBV3-1 with TRBJ2-1; 10 bases line up with TRBD2. This CDR3 has 16 residues. Per the germline V gene, CDR1 is LGHDT and CDR2 is YNNKEL (reference sequence). J gave up 6 bases and V 4 bases, and 9 bases lay outside the gene matches. CDR3 nucleotide sequence: TGTGCCAGCAGCCCCCTGGGGCTAGCGGGGGCCAATGAGCAGTTCTTC. It specifies CASSPLGLAGANEQFF.

This chain uses TRBV27 with TRBJ2-3, with D perhaps matching TRBD1 or TRBD2 (6 bases each). Trimming cost V 8 bases and J 9 bases, with 18 bases left between them. There are 13 residues in the CDR3. CDR1 MNHEY and CDR2 SMNVEV come from the germline V gene (reference sequence). The CDR3 is CASRKVGGPTQYF. The CDR3 DNA reads as TGTGCCAGCCGTAAAGTTGGGGGGCCCACGCAGTATTTT.

This clonotype showed up just a few times. The chain couples TRBV7-3 to TRBJ2-3; TRBD2 agrees at 7 bases. V lost 10 bases, J lost 6 bases, and 16 bases stayed unmatched. Per the germline V gene, CDR1 is SGHTA and CDR2 is FQGTGA. CDR3 size: 15 residues. The CDR3 nucleotides read TGTGCCACACAAGTGGGAGGGCCGCCCCGGGATACGCAGTATTTT. Protein sequence: CATQVGGPPRDTQYF.

The rearrangement links TRBV5-1 to TRBJ2-1; no firm D call. The CDR3 has 15 residues. V was pared by 0 bases and J by 8 bases, with 15 bases between. The germline V gene has CDR1 SGHRS and CDR2 YFSETQ. CDR3: CASSLGQVVSDEQFF. Here the CDR3 DNA reads TGCGCCAGCAGCTTGGGCCAGGTGGTTTCGGATGAGCAGTTCTTC.

This clonotype turned up a few times. J is TRBJ1-1 and V is TRBV29-1, with 8 bases lining up with TRBD1. The CDR3 is made up of 15 amino acids. V shed 3 bases, J shed 2 bases, and the junction held 8 bases outside the gene matches. The germline CDR1 and CDR2 sequences are SQVTM and ANQGSEA. This CDR3 reads CSVEGTGGKNTEAFF. The CDR3 region has the DNA TGCAGCGTTGAGGGAACAGGGGGGAAAAACACTGAAGCTTTCTTT.

The J gene is TRBJ1-1, the V gene TRBV20-1; TRBD1 might be the D (5 bases). This CDR3 has 14 amino acids. From germline, CDR1 is DFQATT and CDR2 SNEGSKA (reference sequence). V gave up 0 bases and J gave up 2 bases, with 10 bases separating them. CDR3 sequence: CSAREGAPNTEAFF. CDR3 in DNA: TGCAGTGCTAGAGAAGGGGCCCCTAACACTGAAGCTTTCTTT.

This clonotype came up a few times. This chain joins TRBV4-1 and TRBJ1-2; 7 bases align to TRBD1. This CDR3 is built from 15 residues. Germline-derived CDR1 and CDR2 are MGHRA and YSYEKL. J was trimmed by 3 bases and V by 3 bases; bases with no gene match: 7. In nucleotides, the CDR3 is TGCGCCAGCAGCCAGGAAGGGGGCGCAGACTATGGCTACACCTTC. Translating gives CASSQEGGADYGYTF.

The DNA for the CDR3 is TGTGCCAGCTCGTCGGGCCGAGGGAGCACTGAAGCTTTCTTT. This translates into CASSSGRGSTEAFF. The chain is built from TRBV18 and TRBJ1-1; D gene unclear. Germline-derived CDR1 and CDR2 are KGHSH and LQKENI. With 6 bases removed from V and 4 bases from J, the gap between germline ends came to 15 bases. The CDR3 has 14 amino acids. The full variable domain, in which reference TRBV18 and TRBJ1-1 provide the parts outside the CDR3, is NAGVMQNPRHLVRRRGQEARLRCSPMKGHSHVYWYRQLPEEGLKFMVYLQKENIIDESGMPKERFSAEFPKEGPSILRIQQVVRGDSAAYFCASSSGRGSTEAFFGQGTRLTVV.

The rearrangement joins TRBV7-2 to TRBJ2-1; TRBD1 might be the D (5 bases). CDR1 and CDR2 (germline): SGHTA, FQGNSA. The CDR3 is made up of 11 amino acids. The ends were cut back, 6 bases at V and 8 bases at J, with 8 bases in the middle. The CDR3 bases are TGTGCCAGCAGACTCAGGGATGAGCAGTTCTTC. Protein product: CASRLRDEQFF.

V usage is TRBV20-1 and J usage is TRBJ2-3; D is unresolved. V lost 3 bases and J 4 bases, leaving 8 bases between the germline ends. Germline CDR1 reads DFQATT; CDR2 reads SNEGSKA (reference sequence). The CDR3 length is 12 residues. CDR3 loop: CSARIIPDTQYF. For the CDR3, the DNA is TGCAGTGCTAGGATAATACCAGATACGCAGTATTTT.

At least ten counts were recorded for this clonotype. The chain joins TRBV29-1 to TRBJ1-1, with 7 bases identical to TRBD1. The junction had 6 bases not matched to a gene; V was cut back by 7 bases and J by 7 bases. CDR1 and CDR2 (germline): SQVTM, ANQGSEA. This CDR3 region has 11 residues. The CDR3 sequence: CSDEGQFEAFF. The DNA of the CDR3 is TGCAGCGACGAGGGACAGTTTGAAGCTTTCTTT. Complete variable domain (other parts from reference TRBV29-1 and TRBJ1-1): SAVISQKPSRDICQRGTSLTIQCQVDSQVTMMFWYRQQPGQSLTLIATANQGSEATYESGFVIDKFPISRPNLTFSTLTVSNMSPEDSSIYLCSDEGQFEAFFGQGTRLTVV.

The chain links TRBV9 to TRBJ2-6, with 7 bases matching TRBD2. This CDR3 region has 18 residues. Germline V gene lookup returns CDR1 SGDLS and CDR2 YYNGEE. V shed 4 bases and J 0 bases; nucleotides not matched to a gene: 10. The CDR3 here is CASSPRGGLFSGANVLTF. Written as DNA, the CDR3 is TGTGCCAGCAGCCCCCGGGGAGGGCTTTTCTCTGGGGCCAACGTCCTGACTTTC.

About this clonotype: One end of the junction does not line up with germline, which may come from a read error. The chain is built from TRBV7-2 and TRBJ1-3; D is uncertain. The CDR3 sequence is 15 residues long. The germline V gene has CDR1 SGHTA and CDR2 FQGNSA. The CDR3 spells CASSSLGDSGYTIYF. The CDR3 DNA follows: TGTGCCAGCAGTTCTCTCGGAGACTCTGGATACACCATATATTTT.

This clonotype came up a few times. The V and J genes are TRBV4-1 and TRBJ2-1, with D uncertain. The V end was cut by 1 base, the J end by 0 bases, with 16 bases between. The CDR3 loop spans 18 amino acids. CDR1 MGHRA and CDR2 YSYEKL come from the germline V gene. The CDR3 nucleotides read TGCGCCAGCAGCCAAGTAGGGTCCAAGAAGAGCTCCTACAATGAGCAGTTCTTC. Encoded protein: CASSQVGSKKSSYNEQFF.